This record looks at one T cell receptor beta chain sequence and its context. This may come from a read error, since a much larger clone is one base off. The sample originates from a study of tumor-infiltrating lymphocytes in primary liver carcinoma. The researchers produced TCR beta cDNA from roughly 500 ng total RNA with a constant-region primer. Three rounds of nested multiplex PCR with slightly modified ARM-PCR produced TCR beta libraries. Use of TRBV1-TRBV30 forward primers with a C-beta reverse primer characterized the first two PCR rounds, which lasted around 9 cycles each. TCRdb used MiXCR to reprocess the multiplex PCR reads, holding one entry per CDR3 protein. The table includes roughly 57,000 distinct CDR3 sequences, over 65% detected once. The study co-extracted DNA and RNA from about 20-30 mg of unsorted bulk tissue. The CDR3 runs 16 residues. The trim removed 5 bases at V and 0 bases at J, leaving 7 bases unmatched. Germline V gene sequence: CDR1 LNHDA, CDR2 SQIVND (reference sequence).

V gene TRBV19 combines with J gene TRBJ1-5; 7 nucleotides align to TRBD1. This clonotype was sampled from a man aged 35 to 55 with primary liver carcinoma and hepatitis B virus infection. The source material was liver tumor tissue from sampling region 2. Subset meaning: tumor region T2, inferior pole. CDR3 coding DNA: TGTGCCAGTAGTCTATGGGGACAGTATAGCAATCAGCCCCAGCATTTT. Residues: CASSLWGQYSNQPQHF. Drawing the rest from reference TRBV19 and TRBJ1-5, the complete variable domain is DGGITQSPKYLFRKEGQNVTLSCEQNLNHDAMYWYRQDPGQGLRLIYYSQIVNDFQKGDIAEGYSVSREKKESFPLTVTSAQKNPTAFYLCASSLWGQYSNQPQHFGDGTRLSIL.